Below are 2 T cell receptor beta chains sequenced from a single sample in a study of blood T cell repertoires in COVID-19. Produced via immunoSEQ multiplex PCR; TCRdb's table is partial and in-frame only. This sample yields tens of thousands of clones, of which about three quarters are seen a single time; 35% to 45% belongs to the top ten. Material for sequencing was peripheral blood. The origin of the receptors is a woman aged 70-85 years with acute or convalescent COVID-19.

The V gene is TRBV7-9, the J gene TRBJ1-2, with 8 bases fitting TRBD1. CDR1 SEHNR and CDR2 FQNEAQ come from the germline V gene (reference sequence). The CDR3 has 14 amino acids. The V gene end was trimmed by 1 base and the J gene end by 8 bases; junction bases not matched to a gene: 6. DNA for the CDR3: TGTGCCAGCAGCTTAGACGACAGGGGACAGGGCTACACCTTC. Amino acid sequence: CASSLDDRGQGYTF.

CDR3 protein: CASSQGLAAGDYEQFF. Written as DNA, the CDR3 is TGTGCCAGCAGCCAAGGACTAGCGGCGGGAGATTATGAGCAGTTCTTC. The chain links TRBV7-7 to TRBJ2-1; 10 nucleotides line up with TRBD2. The length of the CDR3 is 16 residues. Germline CDR1 SSHAT, CDR2 FNYEAQ (reference sequence). The ends lost 5 bases at V and 8 bases at J; junction bases unmatched: 12. Drawing the rest from reference TRBV7-7 and TRBJ2-1, the complete variable domain is GAGVSQSPRYKVTKRGQDVTLRCDPISSHATLYWYQQALGQGPEFLTYFNYEAQPDKSGLPSDRFSAERPEGSISTLTIQRTEQRDSAMYRCASSQGLAAGDYEQFFGPGTRLTVL.